Presented here are 5 T cell receptor beta chains from one specimen sequenced in a study of shared clonotypes between healthy human individuals. Assay: immunoSEQ multiplex PCR; the TCRdb copy retains only in-frame clones and omits some. The table shows a few million clones, with approximately 95% occurring only once. The sample consisted of naive CD4+ T cells from PBMCs. Specified subset: CD45RA+ positively selected. All receptors come from a man between 18 and 29 years old in good health. Some clones in this sample may be carry-over from other donors' samples.

The chain is built from TRBV5-1 and TRBJ2-5, with 10 nucleotides matching TRBD2. Germline V CDR1 and CDR2: SGHRS, YFSETQ. The V gene end was trimmed by 8 bases and the J gene end by 1 base; junction bases not matched to a gene: 11. The length of the CDR3 is 16 residues. The CDR3 DNA follows: TGCGCCAGTTATAAACCCCGGACTAGCGGCCAAGAGACCCAGTACTTC. The encoded protein is CASYKPRTSGQETQYF.

V and J are TRBV10-1 and TRBJ2-6, with D unclear. Between the trimmed V and J ends, which lost 8 bases and 3 bases, there was a span of 14 bases. Germline CDR1 and CDR2: WNHNN and SYGVQD (reference sequence). The CDR3 runs to 15 residues. CDR3 protein: CASGVLLGGANVLTF. In DNA form, the CDR3 reads TGCGCCAGCGGGGTGTTGTTGGGTGGGGCCAACGTCCTGACTTTC.

The chain recombines TRBV2 with TRBJ2-1; 7 nucleotides match TRBD2. CDR1 and CDR2 (germline): SNHLY, FYNNEI. The CDR3 sequence is 14 residues long. V was clipped by 7 bases and J by 3 bases; unmatched bases: 6. The CDR3 is CASIWEGRYNEQFF. CDR3 coding DNA: TGTGCCAGCATTTGGGAGGGCCGCTACAATGAGCAGTTCTTC.

In this sample, this clone turned up once. The gene calls are TRBV11-1 and TRBJ2-1; a possible D gene is TRBD2 (6 bases). Per the germline V gene, CDR1 is SGHAT and CDR2 is FQDESV (reference sequence). The CDR3 runs to 18 residues. Trimming took off 1 base at V and 0 bases at J, with 16 bases between the two ends. CDR3 residues: CASSLEYGGKSSYNEQFF. Written as DNA, the CDR3 is TGTGCCAGCAGCTTAGAGTATGGCGGGAAGAGCTCCTACAATGAGCAGTTCTTC.

About this clone itself: Germline is not matched at one junction end, which may reflect a read error. The chain has TRBV2 and TRBJ1-4; TRBD1 might be the D (5 bases). The CDR3 runs to 16 residues. Per germline, CDR1 SNHLY and CDR2 FYNNEI. The CDR3 DNA follows: TGTGCCAGCAGGGAAGGGGAAGGGGCGCACAATGAAAAACTGTTTTTT. It specifies CASREGEGAHNEKLFF.